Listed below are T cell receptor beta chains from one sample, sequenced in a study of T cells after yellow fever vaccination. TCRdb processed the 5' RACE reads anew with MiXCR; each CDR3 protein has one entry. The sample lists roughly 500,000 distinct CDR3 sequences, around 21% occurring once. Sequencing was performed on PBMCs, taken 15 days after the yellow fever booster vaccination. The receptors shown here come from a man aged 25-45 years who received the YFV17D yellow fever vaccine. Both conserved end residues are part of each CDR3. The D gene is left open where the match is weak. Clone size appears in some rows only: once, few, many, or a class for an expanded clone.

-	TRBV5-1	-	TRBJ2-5	CASSSNTQETQYF	TGCGCCAGCAGCTCTAACACCCAAGAAACCCAGTACTTC
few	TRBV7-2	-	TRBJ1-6	CASSYGGPNSPLHF	TGTGCCAGCAGCTATGGGGGGCCGAATTCACCCCTCCACTTT
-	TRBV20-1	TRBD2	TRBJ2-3	CSARTTSRLSTDTQYF	TGCAGTGCTCGCACGACTAGCCGCCTAAGCACAGATACGCAGTATTTT
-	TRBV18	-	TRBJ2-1	CASSDLRGRTGWQFF	TGTGCCAGCTCAGACCTAAGAGGGAGAACCGGTTGGCAGTTCTTC
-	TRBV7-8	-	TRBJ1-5	CASSSGGGAGQPQHF	TGTGCCAGCAGCTCCGGTGGGGGGGCTGGGCAGCCCCAGCATTTT
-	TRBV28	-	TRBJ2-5	CASSSAGMKQETQYF	TGTGCCAGCAGTTCGGCAGGGATGAAACAAGAGACCCAGTACTTC
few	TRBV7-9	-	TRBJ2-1	CASSLTERRNEQFF	TGTGCCAGCAGCCTAACGGAAAGGCGGAATGAGCAGTTCTTC
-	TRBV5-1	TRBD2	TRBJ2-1	CASRSGTSGTLSNEQFF	TGCGCCAGCAGATCAGGGACTAGCGGAACACTGAGCAATGAGCAGTTCTTC
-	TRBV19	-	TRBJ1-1	CASTVVSGTEAFF	TGTGCCAGTACCGTCGTAAGCGGCACTGAAGCTTTCTTT
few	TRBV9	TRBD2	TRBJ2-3	CASTNPLAGGSDTDTQYF	TGTGCCAGCACCAACCCATTAGCGGGAGGCTCCGACACAGATACGCAGTATTTT
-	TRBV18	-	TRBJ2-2	CASSPGRSTGELFF	TGTGCCAGCTCACCAGGGCGAAGCACCGGGGAGCTGTTTTTT
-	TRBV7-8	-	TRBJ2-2	CASIGPEELFF	TGTGCCAGCATCGGGCCGGAGGAGCTGTTTTTT
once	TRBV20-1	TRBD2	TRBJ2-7	CSAPLASGTLSYEQYF	TGCAGTGCCCCCCTTGCTAGCGGGACCCTCTCCTACGAGCAGTACTTC
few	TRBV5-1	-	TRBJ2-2	CASTLQIPNTGELFF	TGCGCCAGTACCTTACAGATCCCCAACACCGGGGAGCTGTTTTTT
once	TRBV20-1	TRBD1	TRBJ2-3	CSARRPGGDTQYF	TGCAGTGCTCGACGACCAGGGGGAGATACGCAGTATTTT
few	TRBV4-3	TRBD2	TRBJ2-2	CASSQDRPTSGGNTGELFF	TGCGCCAGCAGCCAAGATAGGCCCACTAGCGGGGGAAACACCGGGGAGCTGTTTTTT
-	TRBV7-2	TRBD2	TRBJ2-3	CASSPHRAGVVTDTQYF	TGTGCCAGCAGCCCCCATAGGGCGGGAGTTGTCACAGATACGCAGTATTTT
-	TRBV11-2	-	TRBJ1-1	CASSLLQGEAFF	TGTGCCAGCAGCTTACTACAGGGTGAAGCTTTCTTT
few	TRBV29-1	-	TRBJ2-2	CSVERRGMGKNTGELFF	TGCAGCGTTGAACGTCGGGGAATGGGGAAAAACACCGGGGAGCTGTTTTTT
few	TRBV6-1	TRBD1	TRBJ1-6	CASRLPGTGSSNSPLHF	TGTGCCAGCAGACTCCCCGGGACAGGGAGCTCCAATTCACCCCTCCACTTT
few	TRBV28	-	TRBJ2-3	CASSLTIAGTDTQYF	TGTGCCAGCAGTTTGACTATTGCGGGCACAGATACGCAGTATTTT
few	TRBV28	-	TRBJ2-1	CASSLAPTGQFF	TGTGCCAGCAGTTTAGCCCCTACGGGGCAGTTCTTC
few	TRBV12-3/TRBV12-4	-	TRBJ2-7	CASKIATGGPYEQYF	TGTGCCAGCAAGATCGCGACAGGAGGACCCTACGAGCAGTACTTC
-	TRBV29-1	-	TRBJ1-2	CSVGGAGIMYGYTF	TGCAGCGTTGGAGGGGCAGGGATCATGTATGGCTACACCTTC
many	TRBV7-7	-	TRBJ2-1	CASSPGLANNEQFF	TGTGCTAGCAGTCCGGGTCTAGCAAACAATGAGCAGTTCTTC
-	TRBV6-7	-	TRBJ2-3	CASSYSIRILETDTQYF	TGTGCCAGCAGTTACTCGATTAGGATTCTCGAAACAGATACGCAGTATTTT
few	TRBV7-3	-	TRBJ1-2	CASSLIPGNYGYTF	TGTGCCAGCAGCTTAATCCCCGGGAACTATGGCTACACCTTC
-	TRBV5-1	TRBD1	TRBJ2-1	CASSGRDRMTNEQFF	TGCGCCAGCAGCGGCCGGGACAGAATGACCAATGAGCAGTTCTTC
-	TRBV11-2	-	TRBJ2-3	CASSLVSSRTDTQYF	TGTGCCAGCAGCTTAGTTTCGAGCCGCACAGATACGCAGTATTTT
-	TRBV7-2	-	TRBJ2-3	CASSLQREQYF	TGTGCCAGCAGTCTCCAGAGGGAGCAGTATTTT
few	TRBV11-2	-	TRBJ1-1	CASSWKDTEAFF	TGTGCCAGCAGCTGGAAGGACACTGAAGCTTTCTTT
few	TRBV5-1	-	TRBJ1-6	CASSLAQDNSPLHF	TGCGCCAGCAGCTTGGCACAGGATAATTCACCCCTCCACTTT
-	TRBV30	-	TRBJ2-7	CAWGRGEAYDQYF	TGTGCCTGGGGGAGGGGGGAAGCCTACGATCAGTACTTC
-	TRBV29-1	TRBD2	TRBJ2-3	CSVVPSGTSTDTQYF	TGCAGCGTTGTTCCTAGCGGGACTAGCACAGATACGCAGTATTTT
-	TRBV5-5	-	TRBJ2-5	CASSFQGRETQYF	TGTGCCAGCAGCTTTCAGGGTCGGGAGACCCAGTACTTC
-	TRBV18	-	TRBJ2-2	CASSPPGAPNTGELFF	TGTGCCAGCTCACCACCGGGTGCACCGAACACCGGGGAGCTGTTTTTT
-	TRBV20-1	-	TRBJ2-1	CSGSPGESEQFF	TGCAGTGGTTCTCCCGGGGAAAGTGAGCAGTTCTTC
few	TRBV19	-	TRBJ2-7	CASSIYSGAYEQYF	TGTGCCAGTAGTATTTATAGCGGAGCCTACGAGCAGTACTTC
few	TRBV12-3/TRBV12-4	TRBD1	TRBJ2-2	CATGLRQGATGELFF	TGTGCCACCGGACTCAGACAGGGGGCGACCGGGGAGCTGTTTTTT
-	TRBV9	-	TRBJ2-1	CASSVGEWTYNEQFF	TGTGCCAGCAGCGTAGGTGAGTGGACCTACAATGAGCAGTTCTTC